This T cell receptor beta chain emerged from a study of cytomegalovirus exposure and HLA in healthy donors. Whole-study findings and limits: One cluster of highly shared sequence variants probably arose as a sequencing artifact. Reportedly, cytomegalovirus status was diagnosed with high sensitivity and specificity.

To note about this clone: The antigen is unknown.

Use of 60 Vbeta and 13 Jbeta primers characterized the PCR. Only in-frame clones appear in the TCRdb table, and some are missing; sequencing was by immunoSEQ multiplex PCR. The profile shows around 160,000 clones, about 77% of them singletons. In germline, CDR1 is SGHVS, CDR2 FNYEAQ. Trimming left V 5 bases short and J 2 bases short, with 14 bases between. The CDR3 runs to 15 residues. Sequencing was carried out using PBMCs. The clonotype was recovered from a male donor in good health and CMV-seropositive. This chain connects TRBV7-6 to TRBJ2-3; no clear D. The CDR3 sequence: CASSDRVVHTDTQYF. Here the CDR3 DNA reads TGTGCCAGCAGCGATCGGGTGGTCCACACAGATACGCAGTATTTT.